This T cell receptor (beta chain) was recorded in a study of OX40 agonist ivuxolimab in advanced cancers. Looking at the study overall: Patients' therapy was ivuxolimab, an antibody that acts as an agonist of OX40 (CD134). Study outcomes and limitations: More expanded clones were found, on average, in CD8+ than in CD4+ T cells.

The assay was immunoSEQ multiplex PCR, and TCRdb's table has in-frame clones only and misses some. The table records about 60,000 clones, about 88% of them present only once. As for this clone: The target antigen is unknown.

The CDR3 consists of 14 residues. V was cut by 5 bases and J by 7 bases, with 13 bases left in between. Germline V lookup: CDR1 SGHNT, CDR2 YYREEE (reference sequence). The genes are TRBV5-4 and TRBJ1-6; weak D call: TRBD1 (5 bases). The TCR comes from an adult with an advanced solid tumor such as melanoma, head and neck, liver or kidney cancer. The sample was CD4+ or CD8+ T cells sorted from blood, taken in a trial of the OX40 agonist ivuxolimab. The CDR3 DNA is TGTGCCAGCAGTCCAGGGCTACAGAATTCACCCCTCCACTTT. This encodes CASSPGLQNSPLHF.